The clone carrying this TCR beta chain rates as medium-sized. What it binds is unknown. Using immunoSEQ multiplex PCR, the repertoire was profiled, and TCRdb retains in-frame clones only, with some absent. Of about 350,000 clones in the sample, roughly 90% were seen once. V was trimmed by 6 bases and J by 3 bases, leaving 11 bases between them. The germline V gene encodes CDR1 MRHNA and CDR2 SNTAGT. This CDR3 is 14 amino acids long. Treatment defined: around 19 received Ad26.COV2.S at low or high dose, single or two shots; several received placebo; per-sample allocation not given. Sampling took place 63 days after the first vaccine or placebo injection. Expressing Wuhan-strain SARS-CoV-2 spike, an Ad26 vector served as the vaccine. The data stem from a study of Ad26.COV2.S vaccination and SARS-CoV-2 variants. Background on the study: As a participant in COV1001, the donor was in the Ad26.COV2.S trial arm. Overall study results and limits: It is possible that the TCR breadth and depth analyses underestimated the total T cell responses.

This specimen consisted of peripheral blood, obtained in a trial of Ad26.COV2.S vaccine versus placebo. The clonotype originates from a person between 18 and 65 years old who received the Ad26.COV2.S COVID-19 vaccine or a placebo. This sequence joins TRBV6-4 and TRBJ2-2; tentative D call: TRBD2 (5 bases). DNA of the CDR3: TGTGCCAGCAGCCCCGGACTGGACACCGGGGAGCTGTTTTTT. Residues: CASSPGLDTGELFF.